This entry lists 10 T cell receptor beta chains sequenced from one sample in a study of vaccination and CD4 T cells after COVID-19. The Oncomine TCR Beta short-read assay sequenced DNA from cultured CD4+ T cells. TCRdb ran MiXCR on the PCR reads and lists one entry per CDR3 protein. This repertoire shows more than 8,000 distinct CDR3 sequences, roughly 56% found once; its top ten account for 40% to 55%. Treatment of the sample: approximately nine-day PBMC culture with coronavirus spike peptide pools or control peptides (ViraFEST assay). Antigen specificity for these receptors is unknown. Source material: CD4+ T cells from blood, cultured in vitro. The receptors derive from a human donor who had recovered from COVID-19.

The rearrangement links TRBV6-1 to TRBJ1-5; no definite D call. Between the trimmed V and J ends, which lost 6 bases and 0 bases, there was a span of 12 bases. This CDR3 comprises 15 residues. Germline lookup yields CDR1 MNHNS and CDR2 SASEGT. The CDR3 loop reads CASSGGSSSNQPQHF. The CDR3, as DNA: TGTGCCAGCAGCGGCGGTTCTTCTAGCAATCAGCCCCAGCATTTT.

This clonotype was counted between two and nine times. The V and J genes are TRBV20-1 and TRBJ2-7, with no clear D. Germline V gives CDR1 DFQATT, CDR2 SNEGSKA (reference sequence). The CDR3 runs 14 residues. The germline V and J ends were trimmed by 2 bases and 2 bases, with 13 bases remaining between them. The CDR3 loop reads CSARPRLDTYEQYF. CDR3 sequence (DNA): TGCAGTGCTAGACCCCGACTTGACACCTACGAGCAGTACTTC.

This rearrangement joins TRBV7-2 to TRBJ2-3, with D unclear. This CDR3 spans 13 amino acids. Between the trimmed V and J ends, which lost 6 bases and 1 base, there was a span of 8 bases. The germline gives CDR1 SGHTA, CDR2 FQGNSA. CDR3 loop: CASSPGGTDTQYF. CDR3 nucleotide sequence: TGTGCCAGCAGTCCCGGTGGCACAGATACGCAGTATTTT.

The rearrangement uses TRBV9 and TRBJ2-5, with 9 bases that match TRBD1. The CDR3 is 14 residues long. Germline CDR1 reads SGDLS; CDR2 reads YYNGEE. The V and J ends lost 3 bases and 5 bases, in that order; junction bases with no gene match: 5. The CDR3 loop reads CASSATGGFETQYF. CDR3 sequence (DNA): TGTGCCAGCAGCGCCACAGGGGGCTTTGAGACCCAGTACTTC.

J is TRBJ2-1 and V is TRBV18, with TRBD2 matching 7 bases. Germline V gives CDR1 KGHSH, CDR2 LQKENI. The CDR3 is made up of 16 amino acids. Losses at the gene ends were 3 bases for V and 0 bases for J; bases not matched to a gene: 5. The CDR3 DNA reads as TGTGCCAGCTCACCTAAAGCGGGGAACTCCTACAATGAGCAGTTCTTC. It encodes CASSPKAGNSYNEQFF. The variable domain in full, completed from reference TRBV18 and TRBJ2-1, reads NAGVMQNPRHLVRRRGQEARLRCSPMKGHSHVYWYRQLPEEGLKFMVYLQKENIIDESGMPKERFSAEFPKEGPSILRIQQVVRGDSAAYFCASSPKAGNSYNEQFFGPGTRLTVL.

The V call is TRBV7-8, the J call TRBJ1-2; D is perhaps TRBD1 (6 bases). V lost 0 bases, J lost 6 bases, and 11 bases lay in between. The length of the CDR3 is 14 residues. The germline CDR1 and CDR2 sequences are SGHVS and FQNEAQ. The CDR3 nucleotides are TGTGCCAGCAGCTTAGCGGAGGACAGACATGGCTACACCTTC. It specifies CASSLAEDRHGYTF.

The chain uses TRBV6-2 or TRBV6-3 and TRBJ2-1; 10 nucleotides line up with TRBD1. The J call is in doubt because the DNA end fits TRBJ2-7 better. The V gene's germline CDR1 is MNHEY and CDR2 SVGEGT. This CDR3 has 12 amino acids. The CDR3 region is CASWDRGYEQYF. CDR3 nucleotides: TGTGCCAGCTGGGACAGGGGATACGAGCAGTACTTC.

J is TRBJ2-5 and V is TRBV7-6, with 11 nucleotides matching TRBD2. The CDR3 has 16 residues. Per germline, CDR1 SGHVS and CDR2 FNYEAQ. With V trimmed by 3 bases and J by 5 bases, 8 bases remained unmatched. In DNA, the CDR3 is TGTGCCAGCAGCTTCGAGGCTAGCGGGGGGTCTGAGACCCAGTACTTC. Protein sequence: CASSFEASGGSETQYF.

This clonotype has just one count. V and J are TRBV30 and TRBJ1-2; D is ambiguous. The CDR3 runs 14 residues. Germline assignment: CDR1 GTSNPN and CDR2 SVGIG (reference sequence). The CDR3: CAAPARETHYGYTF. The CDR3 coding sequence is TGTGCTGCACCAGCCCGGGAGACCCACTATGGCTACACCTTC.

The chain joins TRBV30 to TRBJ1-1; D uncertain. CDR1 is GTSNPN and CDR2 is SVGIG in the germline V gene (reference sequence). The CDR3 runs to 14 residues. With 0 bases removed from V and 5 bases from J, the gap between germline ends came to 13 bases. The chain's CDR3 is CAWSVNSARTEAFF. In DNA form, the CDR3 reads TGTGCCTGGAGTGTTAACTCAGCGAGAACTGAAGCTTTCTTT.